This T cell receptor (beta chain) was captured by sequencing in a study of molecular identifiers for immune sequencing clone quantification. Whole-study results and caveats: More than 97% of effector molecules, versus under 1% of naive-cell molecules, belonged to clones above 20 RNA copies. Detectable among 800,000 to 1,000,000 naive cells, according to reports, was Jurkat TCR RNA spiked in from one cell.

Germline V lookup: CDR1 LGHDT, CDR2 YNNKEL (reference sequence). V was cut by 4 bases and J by 3 bases, with 16 bases left in between. There are 15 residues in the CDR3. Naive CD8 sequencing libraries were generated from around 20,000 to 1,000,000 sorted cells, with 10%, 30% or 50% RNA as input. In the sort, naive CD8 T cells were defined as CD8+CD4-CCR7+CD45RA+. This clonotype was recorded a few times. No antigen is known for it. TCRdb redid the calling of the PCR reads with MiXCR, one entry per CDR3 protein. The sample holds over 50,000 distinct CDR3 sequences, roughly 38% seen once. The sequence came from a human donor in good health. Some libraries in this study had Jurkat cell RNA spiked in. The rearrangement links TRBV3-1 to TRBJ2-7; D remains unclear. Sequencing was carried out using naive CD8+ T cells from blood, with Jurkat cell RNA spiked in. Subset of the sample: FACS-sorted CD8+CD4-CCR7+CD45RA+ naive T cells. The CDR3 reads CASSLGPETIYEQYF. DNA for the CDR3: TGTGCCAGCAGCCTCGGGCCCGAGACCATCTACGAGCAGTACTTC.